This is a list of T cell receptor beta chains from one sample in a study of technical replicates of blood from a handful of donors. Assay used: immunoSEQ multiplex PCR; TCRdb lists only in-frame clones, some missing. The sample includes tens of thousands of clones, just over 90% of them seen just once. Sequencing was performed on PBMCs. The origin of the receptors is a human donor in good health. Some clones in this sample may be carry-over from other donors' samples. Both conserved end residues are part of each CDR3. Fields, in order: CDR3 protein, J gene, V gene.

CASSSQLAGRGNEQFF TRBJ2-1 TRBV11-2
CASSLANPGELFF TRBJ2-2 TRBV7-2
CASSSRTGRAEAFF TRBJ1-1 TRBV5-6
CASSLRRGDTQYF TRBJ2-3 TRBV7-9
CASRVLAGAYNEQFF TRBJ2-1 TRBV6-1
CASSQIGQGVTEAFF TRBJ1-1 TRBV4-3
CASSRGQGESDTQYF TRBJ2-3 TRBV7-6
CSAWTGIDNEQFF TRBJ2-1 TRBV29-1
CASSPTPRQGEFNYGYTF TRBJ1-2 TRBV7-9
CASGGLAGFTGELFF TRBJ2-2 TRBV28
CASSQDRMGLAGPGLYF TRBJ2-3 TRBV4-2
CASSSERAEQFF TRBJ2-1 TRBV5-1
CAISPGLAGGGHNEQFF TRBJ2-1 TRBV10-3
CASSIASGSYEQYF TRBJ2-7 TRBV19
CASKGTGVQPQHF TRBJ1-5 TRBV19
CASSRDNSPLHF TRBJ1-6 TRBV6-6
CASSFADRGVAFF TRBJ1-1 TRBV7-2